A selection of T cell receptor beta chains follows, all from one sample in a study of shared clonotypes between healthy human individuals. Clones were sequenced by immunoSEQ multiplex PCR, and TCRdb holds only the in-frame ones, with some missing. This sample has about 1.9 million clones, with roughly 93% found just once. Sample: naive CD8+ T cells from PBMCs. These receptor sequences come from a man in his late teens or twenties in good health. Some clones in this sample may be carry-over from other donors' samples. Both conserved end residues are trimmed from each CDR3. The order of the fields is J gene, V gene, CDR3 protein.

>TRBJ2-7|TRBV28
ASGLAGGEQY
>TRBJ2-5|TRBV4-1
ASSLRLALKETQY
>TRBJ1-5|TRBV19
ASSSRDSWTQPQH
>TRBJ1-1|TRBV5-6
ASRENLGEAF
>TRBJ1-5|TRBV27
ASSLSPMGFSNQPQH
>TRBJ2-7|TRBV4-2
ASSQDRYEQY
>TRBJ2-3|TRBV9
ASSVAGDTDTQY
>TRBJ2-4|TRBV27
ASSSWDRQNIQY
>TRBJ1-5|TRBV28
ASGQGGSRSRTENNQPQH
>TRBJ2-7|TRBV27
ASSSRAPSSYEQY
>TRBJ2-2|TRBV5-1
ASSLVYTGELF
>TRBJ1-2|TRBV29-1
SVELTGGGYT
>TRBJ2-1|TRBV11-2
ASSLVIGTSSYNEQF
>TRBJ2-7|TRBV6-5
ASSSHSYEQY
>TRBJ1-4|TRBV5-6
ASSSAFVRVLPEKLF
>TRBJ2-1|TRBV5-4
ASSLWDRGLEQF
>TRBJ2-7|TRBV7-9
ATGTTSYEQY